This T cell receptor (beta chain) was sequenced for a study of T cell responses to AZD1222 COVID-19 vaccine. Findings and limits, study-wide: At baseline, seropositivity was found in only six or seven AZD1222 recipients.

About this clone: Its antigen is undetermined.

CDR3 length: 14 amino acids. CDR1 is SGHTA and CDR2 is FQGTGA in the germline V gene. V gave up 4 bases and J gave up 2 bases; unmatched junction bases: 3. TCRdb's table, derived via immunoSEQ multiplex PCR, lists solely in-frame clones and lacks some. The data contain around 100,000 clones, more than 65% of them singletons. The chain is built from TRBV7-3 and TRBJ2-7, with 9 positions matching TRBD1. The TCR comes from an adult in good health. The sequencing here drew on peripheral blood, taken on day 0 of AZD1222 vaccination. The DNA of the CDR3 is TGTGCCAGCAGCTGGGGACAGGGCCCCTACGAGCAGTACTTC. This translates into CASSWGQGPYEQYF.